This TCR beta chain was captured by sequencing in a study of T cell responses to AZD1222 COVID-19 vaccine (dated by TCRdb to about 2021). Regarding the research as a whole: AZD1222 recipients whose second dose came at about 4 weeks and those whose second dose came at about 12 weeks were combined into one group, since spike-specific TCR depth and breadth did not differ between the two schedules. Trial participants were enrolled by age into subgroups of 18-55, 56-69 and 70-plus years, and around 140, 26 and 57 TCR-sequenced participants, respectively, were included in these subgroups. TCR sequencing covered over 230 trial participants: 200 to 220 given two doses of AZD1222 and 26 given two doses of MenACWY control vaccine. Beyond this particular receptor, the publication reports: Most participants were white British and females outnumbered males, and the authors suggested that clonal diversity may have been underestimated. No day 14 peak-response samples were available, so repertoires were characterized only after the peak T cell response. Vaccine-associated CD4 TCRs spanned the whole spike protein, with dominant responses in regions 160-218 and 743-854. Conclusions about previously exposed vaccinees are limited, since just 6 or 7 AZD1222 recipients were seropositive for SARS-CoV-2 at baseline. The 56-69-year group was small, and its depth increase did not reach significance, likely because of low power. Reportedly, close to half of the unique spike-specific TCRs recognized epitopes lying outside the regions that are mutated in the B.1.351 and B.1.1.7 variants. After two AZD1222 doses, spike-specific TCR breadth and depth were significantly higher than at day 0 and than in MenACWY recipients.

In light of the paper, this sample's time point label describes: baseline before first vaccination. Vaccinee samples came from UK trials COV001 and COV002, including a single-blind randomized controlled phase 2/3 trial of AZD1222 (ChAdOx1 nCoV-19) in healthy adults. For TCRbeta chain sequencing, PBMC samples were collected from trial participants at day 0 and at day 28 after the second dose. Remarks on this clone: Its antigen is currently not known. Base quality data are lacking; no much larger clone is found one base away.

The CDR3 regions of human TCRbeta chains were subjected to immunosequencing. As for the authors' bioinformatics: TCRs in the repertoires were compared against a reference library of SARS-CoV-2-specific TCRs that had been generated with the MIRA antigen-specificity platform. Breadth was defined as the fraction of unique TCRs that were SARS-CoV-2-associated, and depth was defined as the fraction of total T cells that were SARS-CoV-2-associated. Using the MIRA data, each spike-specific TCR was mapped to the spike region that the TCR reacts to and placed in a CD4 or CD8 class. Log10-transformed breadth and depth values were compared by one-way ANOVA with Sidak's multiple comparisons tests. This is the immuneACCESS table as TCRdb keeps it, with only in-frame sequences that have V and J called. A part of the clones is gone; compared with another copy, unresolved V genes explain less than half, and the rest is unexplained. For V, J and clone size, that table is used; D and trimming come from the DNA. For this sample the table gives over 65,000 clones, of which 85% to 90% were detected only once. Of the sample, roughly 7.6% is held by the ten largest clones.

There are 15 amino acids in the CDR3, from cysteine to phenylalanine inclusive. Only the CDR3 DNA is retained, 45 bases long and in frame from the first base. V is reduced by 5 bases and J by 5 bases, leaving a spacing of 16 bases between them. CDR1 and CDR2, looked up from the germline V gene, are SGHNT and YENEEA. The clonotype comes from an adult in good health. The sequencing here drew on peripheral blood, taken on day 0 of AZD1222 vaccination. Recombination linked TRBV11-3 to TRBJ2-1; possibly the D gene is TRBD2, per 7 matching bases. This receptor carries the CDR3 CASSPMAGANNEQFF. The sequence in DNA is TGTGCCAGCAGCCCGATGGCGGGGGCGAACAATGAGCAGTTCTTC.